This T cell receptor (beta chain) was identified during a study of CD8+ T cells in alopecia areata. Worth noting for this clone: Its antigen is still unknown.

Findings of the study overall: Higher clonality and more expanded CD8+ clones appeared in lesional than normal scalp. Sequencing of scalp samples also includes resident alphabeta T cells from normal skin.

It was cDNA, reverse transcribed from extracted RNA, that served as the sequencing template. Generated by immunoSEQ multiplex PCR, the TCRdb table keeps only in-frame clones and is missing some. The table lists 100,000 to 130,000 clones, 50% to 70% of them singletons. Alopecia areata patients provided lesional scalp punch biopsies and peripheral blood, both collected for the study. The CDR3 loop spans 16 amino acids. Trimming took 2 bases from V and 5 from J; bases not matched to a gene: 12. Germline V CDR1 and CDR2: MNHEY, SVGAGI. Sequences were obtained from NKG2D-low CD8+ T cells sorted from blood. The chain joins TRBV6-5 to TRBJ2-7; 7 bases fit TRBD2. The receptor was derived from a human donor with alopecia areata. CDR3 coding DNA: TGTGCCAGCAGTTACGGGTTCGTCGGCGGGAGCGACGAGCAGTACTTC. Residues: CASSYGFVGGSDEQYF.